This record concerns one TCR beta chain sequence. Germline assignment: CDR1 LGHNT and CDR2 FRNRAP. V gave up 2 bases and J gave up 4 bases, with 20 bases separating them. The CDR3 is 17 amino acids. The sample originates from a study of blood T cell repertoires in COVID-19. Study-wide background: The analysed material was cDNA or gDNA that came from T cells, B-cell-depleted T cells, or PBMCs.

Libraries were prepared by immunoSEQ multiplex PCR; TCRdb keeps only in-frame clonotypes and omits some of them. This repertoire shows 200,000 to 300,000 clones, 84% found once; its top ten account for 4.2%. The chain recombines TRBV12-5 with TRBJ1-2, with D possibly being TRBD1 (6 bases). The sample taken for sequencing was peripheral blood. The TCR originated in a man aged 55 to 70 with acute or convalescent COVID-19. The CDR3 DNA sequence: TGTGCTAGTGGTTTGATTCAGAGCAGGGGCCCTTTCTATGGCTACACCTTC. Translation: CASGLIQSRGPFYGYTF.